These T cell receptor beta chains were read from a single sample in a study of T cell changes during pregnancy in multiple sclerosis. Here immunoSEQ multiplex PCR was the method, and the copy in TCRdb shows in-frame clones only, minus some. This sample has tens of thousands of clones, with 85% to 95% found just once. Sequenced here: CD4+ T cells from peripheral blood mononuclear cells, sampled before pregnancy. Receptors were obtained from a female donor with multiple sclerosis, enrolled in a pregnancy study. Each CDR3 is given with its conserved first and last residue.

J | V | CDR3
TRBJ1-4 | TRBV5-5 | CASSRTGGATNEKLFF
TRBJ1-2 | TRBV6-1 | CASSAAGVNYGYTF
TRBJ2-1 | TRBV6-1 | CASSEAGAAYNEQFF
TRBJ1-2 | TRBV5-1 | CASSRSRDRGRLDYGYTF
TRBJ1-1 | TRBV25-1 | CASSLQGAEAFF
TRBJ2-6 | TRBV9 | CASSPMVAGANVLTF
TRBJ1-2 | TRBV18 | CASSPRGQGGNYGYTF
TRBJ2-5 | TRBV6-5 | CASSFSEGQETQYF
TRBJ2-2 | TRBV27 | CATMWGRGTGELFF
TRBJ1-1 | TRBV11-2 | CASSSRGSTEAFF